This section outlines one T cell receptor beta chain sequence together with its context. These data are taken from a study of OX40 agonist ivuxolimab in advanced cancers. CDR1 and CDR2 (germline): MGHRA, YSYEKL. The CDR3 loop spans 15 amino acids. V shed 6 bases, J shed 2 bases, and the junction held 9 bases outside the gene matches. Using immunoSEQ multiplex PCR, the repertoire was profiled, and TCRdb retains in-frame clones only, with some absent. This table has 72,000 or so clones, roughly 91% appearing once. The sequencing here drew on CD4+ or CD8+ T cells sorted from blood, taken in a trial of the OX40 agonist ivuxolimab. The origin of this receptor is an adult with an advanced solid tumor such as melanoma, head and neck, liver or kidney cancer. V is TRBV4-1 and J is TRBJ2-5, with TRBD1 matching over 7 bases. The CDR3 nucleotides are TGCGCCAGCAGGCCTTCCGGGGACAGACAAGAGACCCAGTACTTC. Protein product: CASRPSGDRQETQYF.